This passage covers 18 T cell receptor beta chains from one sample sequenced in a study of blood T cell repertoires in COVID-19. Here immunoSEQ multiplex PCR was the method, and the copy in TCRdb shows in-frame clones only, minus some. The table has hundreds of thousands of clones, approximately 91% seen once. Sequencing was done on a sample of peripheral blood. The receptors shown here come from a woman aged 25 to 39 with COVID-19, enrolled during active disease.

The chain joins TRBV20-1 to TRBJ2-5; D is unresolved. Trimming cost V 5 bases and J 6 bases, with 7 bases left between them. Germline V gene data show CDR1 as DFQATT and CDR2 as SNEGSKA (reference sequence). The CDR3 totals 10 residues. The CDR3 nucleotides read TGCAGTGCTCAGAGGAAGACCCAGTACTTC. Translating it yields CSAQRKTQYF.

This sequence joins TRBV19 and TRBJ2-2; 7 bases line up with TRBD2. The V gene end was trimmed by 9 bases and the J gene end by 4 bases; junction bases not matched to a gene: 20. Germline values: CDR1 LNHDA, CDR2 SQIVND (reference sequence). The length of the CDR3 is 18 residues. CDR3 bases: TGTGCCAGCCGAATCAAAGAAACCGGGACTATCAGCACCGGGGAGCTGTTTTTT. As protein: CASRIKETGTISTGELFF.

This rearrangement joins TRBV11-2 to TRBJ2-1; 14 positions match TRBD2. CDR1 is SGHAT, CDR2 FQNNGV, per germline. The ends lost 3 bases at V and 13 bases at J; junction bases unmatched: 2. The CDR3 contains 13 residues. The CDR3 here is CASSFGTSGRQFF. CDR3 coding DNA: TGTGCCAGCAGCTTCGGGACTAGCGGGAGACAGTTCTTC.

The chain has TRBV5-6 and TRBJ1-2, with a weak D call TRBD1 (6 bases). Trimming shortened V by 4 bases and J by 6 bases, and 16 bases separated the two germline ends. CDR1 SGHDT and CDR2 YYEEEE come from the germline V gene. This CDR3 has 14 amino acids. DNA for the CDR3: TGTGCCAGCAGCAATCCCGGCCGGACAGATGGCTACACCTTC. Protein: CASSNPGRTDGYTF. The full variable domain, its missing parts supplied by reference TRBV5-6 and TRBJ1-2, is DAGVTQSPTHLIKTRGQQVTLRCSPKSGHDTVSWYQQALGQGPQFIFQYYEEEERQRGNFPDRFSGHQFPNYSSELNVNALLLGDSALYLCASSNPGRTDGYTFGSGTRLTVV.

The rearrangement links TRBV15 to TRBJ1-5; no reliable D call. The CDR3 has 14 amino acids. CDR1 is LNHNV, CDR2 YYDKDF, per germline (reference sequence). Trimming cost V 3 bases and J 6 bases, with 12 bases left between them. In DNA, the CDR3 is TGTGCCACCAGCAGGGACCCGCGGGGTCAGCCCCAGCATTTT. Translated, it gives CATSRDPRGQPQHF.

V is TRBV30 and J is TRBJ1-4; D is perhaps TRBD1 (5 bases). In germline, CDR1 is GTSNPN, CDR2 SVGIG (reference sequence). CDR3 length equals 15 residues. Between the trimmed V and J ends, which lost 0 bases and 6 bases, there was a span of 14 bases. The CDR3 loop reads CAWSVRVRVDEKLFF. The CDR3 DNA follows: TGTGCCTGGAGTGTACGGGTCAGGGTGGATGAAAAACTGTTTTTT. Complete variable domain (other parts from reference TRBV30 and TRBJ1-4): SQTIHQWPATLVQPVGSPLSLECTVEGTSNPNLYWYRQAAGRGLQLLFYSVGIGQISSEVPQNLSASRPQDRQFILSSKKLLLSDSGFYLCAWSVRVRVDEKLFFGSGTQLSVL.

This chain links TRBV19 with TRBJ1-1, with TRBD1 matching over 8 bases. This CDR3 is 13 amino acids long. CDR1 and CDR2 (germline): LNHDA, SQIVND (reference sequence). The ends lost 4 bases at V and 3 bases at J; junction bases unmatched: 1. CDR3 in amino acids: CASSKTGDTEAFF. The CDR3 DNA reads as TGTGCCAGTAGTAAGACAGGGGACACTGAAGCTTTCTTT.

The rearrangement joins TRBV2 to TRBJ1-1; D possibly corresponds to TRBD1 (5 bases). Germline V lookup: CDR1 SNHLY, CDR2 FYNNEI. Trimming pared 4 bases from V and 5 bases from J, leaving 17 bases between. This CDR3 spans 15 amino acids. CDR3 DNA: TGTGCCAGCAGTGGGGGCTGGGCTAATGGAACTGAAGCTTTCTTT. Its translation: CASSGGWANGTEAFF. Together with reference TRBV2 and TRBJ1-1, the CDR3 gives the full variable domain: EPEVTQTPSHQVTQMGQEVILRCVPISNHLYFYWYRQILGQKVEFLVSFYNNEISEKSEIFDDQFSVERPDGSNFTLKIRSTKLEDSAMYFCASSGGWANGTEAFFGQGTRLTVV.

The V and J genes are TRBV10-2 and TRBJ2-2; 8 nucleotides match TRBD2. This CDR3 is built from 15 residues. CDR1 and CDR2 from the germline V gene are WSHSY and SAAADI. Trimming cost V 6 bases and J 7 bases; bases outside gene matches: 10. The DNA for the CDR3 is TGCGCCAGCAGGAGCGGGAGCGGAACGGTCGGGGAGCTGTTTTTT. Encoded protein: CASRSGSGTVGELFF.

This sequence joins TRBV5-1 and TRBJ2-6, with unresolved D. There are 14 residues in the CDR3. Germline V lookup: CDR1 SGHRS, CDR2 YFSETQ. The V gene lost 4 bases and the J gene lost 1 base, with 6 bases spanning the gap. DNA of the CDR3: TGCGCCAGCAGCCCGGGTTCTGGGGCCAACGTCCTGACTTTC. Protein sequence: CASSPGSGANVLTF.

The chain couples TRBV3-1 (or the pseudogene TRBV3-2) to TRBJ2-1; D is possibly TRBD1 (5 bases). V lost 0 bases, J lost 0 bases, and 12 bases lay in between. Germline-derived CDR1 and CDR2 are LGHDT and YNNKEL (reference sequence). This CDR3 contains 17 residues. CDR3 in amino acids: CASSQDTGRRSYNEQFF. The DNA of the CDR3 is TGTGCCAGCAGCCAAGATACAGGACGACGCTCCTACAATGAGCAGTTCTTC.

This chain connects TRBV15 to TRBJ1-3; D call uncertain. The CDR3 is 15 amino acids. Germline V gene sequence: CDR1 LNHNV, CDR2 YYDKDF (reference sequence). The V and J ends lost 0 bases and 0 bases respectively, with 6 bases between them. CDR3 loop: CATSRDGLSGNTIYF. CDR3 DNA: TGTGCCACCAGCAGAGACGGTCTCTCTGGAAACACCATATATTTT.

The gene calls are TRBV28 and TRBJ1-2, with TRBD1 identical over 8 bases. Germline CDR1 is MDHEN and CDR2 is SYDVKM. V shed 7 bases, J shed 5 bases, and the junction held 9 bases outside the gene matches. There are 14 residues in the CDR3. The CDR3, as DNA: TGTGCCAGCAAGAGCCAGGGGGCGGAGTATGGCTACACCTTC. It specifies CASKSQGAEYGYTF.

The chain joins TRBV11-2 to TRBJ1-1; perhaps TRBD1 as D (5 bases). The CDR3 has 15 amino acids. Trimming shortened V by 3 bases and J by 1 base, and 12 bases separated the two germline ends. Germline CDR1 and CDR2: SGHAT and FQNNGV. CDR3 loop: CASSFKGLPNTEAFF. CDR3 coding DNA: TGTGCCAGCAGCTTCAAGGGGCTACCGAACACTGAAGCTTTCTTT.

The V call is TRBV30, the J call TRBJ2-4; D might be TRBD1 (5 bases). From germline, CDR1 is GTSNPN and CDR2 SVGIG (reference sequence). V shed 7 bases and J shed 5 bases, with 12 bases lying between them. The CDR3 covers 12 residues. CDR3 sequence (DNA): TGTGCCTTTGACAGATACCAAAACATTCAGTACTTC. Protein: CAFDRYQNIQYF.

The chain has TRBV19 and TRBJ1-5; D is uncertain. Trimming pared 4 bases from V and 6 bases from J, leaving 10 bases between. Germline-derived CDR1 and CDR2 are LNHDA and SQIVND (reference sequence). The CDR3 is 13 residues long. For the CDR3, the DNA is TGTGCCAGTAGTACCGAGGTGGGTCAGCCCCAGCATTTT. Amino acid sequence: CASSTEVGQPQHF.

This clone was seen once. The chain uses TRBV19 and TRBJ1-2; 8 bases match TRBD1. The V gene end was trimmed by 3 bases and the J gene end by 0 bases; junction bases not matched to a gene: 9. From germline, CDR1 is LNHDA and CDR2 SQIVND (reference sequence). The CDR3 contains 17 residues. CDR3: CASSISGGGLSNYGYTF. The CDR3, as DNA: TGTGCCAGTAGTATTTCAGGGGGCGGATTATCTAACTATGGCTACACCTTC.

This rearrangement joins TRBV11-3 to TRBJ2-7, with unresolved D. Trimming left V 5 bases short and J 4 bases short, with 12 bases between. The CDR3 has 13 amino acids. The germline V gene encodes CDR1 SGHNT and CDR2 YENEEA. The chain's CDR3 is CASSLGGGYEQYF. The CDR3 coding sequence is TGTGCCAGCAGCCTAGGCGGCGGATACGAGCAGTACTTC.